What follows are 30 T cell receptor beta chains derived from one specimen sequenced in a study of shared clonotypes between healthy human individuals. Sequencing was performed with immunoSEQ multiplex PCR; in TCRdb, only in-frame clones are kept and a portion is missing. The table has over 1.5 million clones, 95% to 99% seen once. The material sequenced was naive CD4+ T cells sorted from blood. As for subset: CD45RA+ positively selected. All receptors come from a man aged 30 to 45 in good health.

On this clone itself: Different DNA sequences within this sample yield the same CDR3. This chain links TRBV5-4 with TRBJ1-1; D is possibly TRBD1 (5 bases). V gave up 2 bases and J gave up 3 bases, with 8 bases separating them. Germline CDR1 is SGHNT and CDR2 is YYREEE (reference sequence). The CDR3 loop spans 13 amino acids. As DNA, the CDR3 is TGTGCCAGCAGCTTACGGGGGGACACTGAAGCTTTCTTT. Residues: CASSLRGDTEAFF.

V gene TRBV5-4 combines with J gene TRBJ2-1; perhaps D is TRBD1 or TRBD2 (5 bases each). CDR3 size: 13 residues. From germline, CDR1 is SGHNT and CDR2 YYREEE (reference sequence). Trimming stripped 4 bases from V and 14 bases from J, with 19 bases between. In DNA form, the CDR3 reads TGTGCCAGCAGCCTCCCACGGGACCCCGTTAAGTTCTTC. As protein: CASSLPRDPVKFF.

The chain carries TRBV11-2 and TRBJ1-4, with TRBD1 identical over 8 bases. CDR1 is SGHAT and CDR2 is FQNNGV in the germline V gene. The CDR3 is 15 residues long. Trimming at V came to 6 bases and at J to 0 bases, leaving 3 bases not matched to a gene. The CDR3 nucleotides are TGTGCCAGCAGGAAGACAGGGGCAACTAATGAAAAACTGTTTTTT. It is translated as CASRKTGATNEKLFF.

V is TRBV7-3 and J is TRBJ2-2, with D possibly being TRBD1 (6 bases). The germline V gene encodes CDR1 SGHTA and CDR2 FQGTGA. The CDR3 runs to 13 residues. V shed 5 bases and J shed 4 bases, with 8 bases lying between them. CDR3 in DNA: TGTGCCAGCAGCGGGACACTCACCGGGGAGCTGTTTTTT. Translating gives CASSGTLTGELFF. Drawing the rest from reference TRBV7-3 and TRBJ2-2, the complete variable domain is GAGVSQTPSNKVTEKGKYVELRCDPISGHTALYWYRQSLGQGPEFLIYFQGTGAADDSGLPNDRFFAVRPEGSVSTLKIQRTERGDSAVYLCASSGTLTGELFFGEGSRLTVL.

J is TRBJ1-2 and V is TRBV19; no firm D call. Germline CDR1 and CDR2: LNHDA and SQIVND (reference sequence). The CDR3 runs 14 residues. Trimming took off 7 bases at V and 2 bases at J, with 14 bases between the two ends. CDR3 nucleotide sequence: TGTGCCAGTACCGGCCTCGACATAAACTATGGCTACACCTTC. This codes for CASTGLDINYGYTF.

CDR3 amino acids: CASRFRDREYYEQYF. The CDR3 region has the DNA TGTGCCAGCAGATTCCGGGACAGGGAATACTACGAGCAGTACTTC. This rearrangement joins TRBV6-5 to TRBJ2-7, with TRBD1 matching 9 bases. Per the germline V gene, CDR1 is MNHEY and CDR2 is SVGAGI. CDR3 length: 15 residues. V shed 6 bases and J 3 bases; nucleotides not matched to a gene: 9.

The chain recombines TRBV5-1 with TRBJ1-5; D is possibly TRBD1 (6 bases). This CDR3 has 15 amino acids. Between the trimmed V and J ends, which lost 6 bases and 4 bases, there was a span of 17 bases. CDR1 is SGHRS and CDR2 is YFSETQ in the germline V gene. The DNA of the CDR3 is TGCGCCAGCATCTCATACCCAGGGGTTAATCAGCCCCAGCATTTT. The encoded protein is CASISYPGVNQPQHF.

V and J are TRBV7-9 and TRBJ2-5; D gene ambiguous. Trimming shortened V by 11 bases and J by 4 bases, and 14 bases separated the two germline ends. This CDR3 is built from 12 residues. The germline V gene encodes CDR1 SEHNR and CDR2 FQNEAQ (reference sequence). CDR3 in amino acids: CAGNTPGETQYF. Here the CDR3 DNA reads TGTGCCGGGAATACCCCGGGAGAGACCCAGTACTTC.

V and J are TRBV29-1 and TRBJ1-1; D call uncertain. The CDR3 covers 11 residues. Trimming cost V 2 bases and J 4 bases, with 5 bases left between them. Germline-derived CDR1 and CDR2 are SQVTM and ANQGSEA. CDR3: CSVERPTEAFF. Here the CDR3 DNA reads TGCAGCGTTGAACGGCCCACTGAAGCTTTCTTT.

The CDR3 region is CASRETSGRNNEQFF. CDR3 coding DNA: TGTGCCAGCAGGGAGACTAGCGGGAGGAACAATGAGCAGTTCTTC. This chain uses TRBV2 with TRBJ2-1, with 13 bases that match TRBD2. The CDR3 spans 15 residues. V trimming: 6 bases; J trimming: 5 bases; junction bases outside the gene matches: 4. Germline V gene data show CDR1 as SNHLY and CDR2 as FYNNEI.

V usage is TRBV5-1 and J usage is TRBJ2-5; D is possibly TRBD1 (5 bases). The CDR3 runs to 14 residues. From germline, CDR1 is SGHRS and CDR2 YFSETQ. V shed 0 bases and J shed 5 bases, with 11 bases lying between them. The CDR3 region is CASSLARQWETQYF. The CDR3 coding sequence is TGCGCCAGCAGCTTGGCTAGACAGTGGGAGACCCAGTACTTC.

This sequence joins TRBV6-4 and TRBJ2-2, with TRBD2 matching over 7 bases. V gave up 4 bases and J gave up 4 bases; unmatched junction bases: 9. Germline V gives CDR1 MRHNA, CDR2 SNTAGT. The CDR3 extends over 16 amino acids. CDR3 sequence (DNA): TGTGCCAGCAGTGTCTCCGGGACTATGATCACCGGGGAGCTGTTTTTT. This sequence encodes CASSVSGTMITGELFF.

This sequence joins TRBV18 and TRBJ2-1; D not certain. The germline CDR1 and CDR2 sequences are KGHSH and LQKENI. This CDR3 comprises 11 residues. V was cut by 2 bases and J by 8 bases, with 4 bases left in between. CDR3 amino acids: CASSPKYEQFF. DNA of the CDR3: TGTGCCAGCTCACCAAAGTATGAGCAGTTCTTC. Full variable domain (missing parts from reference TRBV18 and TRBJ2-1): NAGVMQNPRHLVRRRGQEARLRCSPMKGHSHVYWYRQLPEEGLKFMVYLQKENIIDESGMPKERFSAEFPKEGPSILRIQQVVRGDSAAYFCASSPKYEQFFGPGTRLTVL.

The chain combines TRBV5-4 with TRBJ1-1, with D tentatively TRBD1 (6 bases). Germline V gene data show CDR1 as SGHNT and CDR2 as YYREEE (reference sequence). The CDR3 contains 14 residues. V gave up 4 bases and J gave up 4 bases, with 14 bases separating them. The CDR3 DNA follows: TGTGCCAGCAGCCCCGGGGGGCGGACCACTGAAGCTTTCTTT. Amino acids: CASSPGGRTTEAFF.

The chain joins TRBV19 to TRBJ2-7, with D maybe TRBD2 (6 bases). With 3 bases removed from V and 6 bases from J, the gap between germline ends came to 15 bases. The CDR3 has 14 residues. Germline V gene lookup returns CDR1 LNHDA and CDR2 SQIVND (reference sequence). The CDR3 sequence is CASSMTGDSPEQYF. The CDR3 DNA reads as TGTGCCAGTAGTATGACGGGAGATTCTCCCGAGCAGTACTTC. Supplemented by reference TRBV19 and TRBJ2-7, the full variable domain reads DGGITQSPKYLFRKEGQNVTLSCEQNLNHDAMYWYRQDPGQGLRLIYYSQIVNDFQKGDIAEGYSVSREKKESFPLTVTSAQKNPTAFYLCASSMTGDSPEQYFGPGTRLTVT.

V is TRBV5-1 and J is TRBJ2-5; D call uncertain. V gave up 4 bases and J gave up 4 bases, with 14 bases separating them. The CDR3 spans 14 residues. Germline assignment: CDR1 SGHRS and CDR2 YFSETQ. Here the CDR3 reads CASSPVNRAETQYF. For the CDR3, the DNA is TGCGCCAGCAGCCCCGTTAATCGGGCAGAGACCCAGTACTTC.

This chain's CDR3 is CAGRTSGKESSYEQYF. The CDR3, as DNA: TGTGCCGGTAGGACTAGCGGGAAGGAGAGCTCCTACGAGCAGTACTTC. This rearrangement joins TRBV9 to TRBJ2-7, with 12 bases that match TRBD2. V lost 10 bases, J lost 0 bases, and 11 bases stayed unmatched. Germline CDR1 and CDR2: SGDLS and YYNGEE. The CDR3 has 16 residues.

The J gene is TRBJ2-1, the V gene TRBV9, with TRBD1 matching over 7 bases. Germline V CDR1 and CDR2: SGDLS, YYNGEE. Trimming at V came to 5 bases and at J to 4 bases, leaving 9 bases not matched to a gene. This CDR3 region has 15 residues. CDR3 coding DNA: TGTGCCAGCAGTCACCGACAGGGCCTATACAATGAGCAGTTCTTC. Protein sequence: CASSHRQGLYNEQFF.

The chain combines TRBV5-4 with TRBJ2-4; 8 bases match TRBD2. CDR3 length: 18 amino acids. CDR1 and CDR2 (germline): SGHNT, YYREEE (reference sequence). J gave up 1 base and V 7 bases, and 16 bases lay outside the gene matches. CDR3 nucleotide sequence: TGTGCCAGCTCCCCGGGGGTAGCGGGATTGGGGGCCAAAAACATTCAGTACTTC. It codes for CASSPGVAGLGAKNIQYF.

CDR3 DNA sequence: TGTGCCAGCAGCGTTCAGGGTTACAATGAGCAGTTCTTC. It yields the protein CASSVQGYNEQFF. The chain has TRBV7-2 and TRBJ2-1, with TRBD1 as a possible D gene (5 bases). Trimming stripped 5 bases from V and 4 bases from J, with 9 bases between. Germline loops: CDR1 SGHTA, CDR2 FQGNSA. CDR3 length equals 13 residues.

This chain links TRBV9 with TRBJ1-1, with a weak D call TRBD1 (6 bases). Germline V gives CDR1 SGDLS, CDR2 YYNGEE. Trimming shortened V by 2 bases and J by 2 bases, and 10 bases separated the two germline ends. The CDR3 is made up of 14 amino acids. Here the CDR3 DNA reads TGTGCCAGCAGCGTCCTGGGACAAAACACTGAAGCTTTCTTT. This translates into CASSVLGQNTEAFF.

The chain recombines TRBV5-6 with TRBJ2-3; TRBD2 matches at 11 bases. Germline V CDR1 and CDR2: SGHDT, YYEEEE. CDR3 length: 18 residues. V lost 6 bases and J lost 0; bases outside the gene matches: 12. As DNA, the CDR3 is TGTGCCAGCAACACAAGACTAGCGGGACGATTTAGCACAGATACGCAGTATTTT. Protein product: CASNTRLAGRFSTDTQYF.

This sequence joins TRBV6-1 and TRBJ2-7, with 7 bases fitting TRBD1. The CDR3 spans 14 residues. The V gene's germline CDR1 is MNHNS and CDR2 SASEGT. Trimming removed 6 bases from V and 0 bases from J; junction bases left unmatched: 5. The CDR3 DNA follows: TGTGCCAGCAGCCCCCGGGACAGCTCCTACGAGCAGTACTTC. This sequence encodes CASSPRDSSYEQYF.

J is TRBJ2-7 and V is TRBV18, with a tentative D call TRBD2 (6 bases). Germline V gene data show CDR1 as KGHSH and CDR2 as LQKENI. V was clipped by 0 bases and J by 3 bases, with 12 bases between them. The CDR3 sequence is 15 residues long. The CDR3 bases are TGTGCCAGCTCACCACCAGGAGGGAGTCACTACGAGCAGTACTTC. It translates to CASSPPGGSHYEQYF.

The chain is built from TRBV28 and TRBJ1-5; TRBD1 agrees at 9 bases. After removal of 5 bases from V and 4 bases from J, the junction contained 9 bases not matched to a gene. Germline V gives CDR1 MDHEN, CDR2 SYDVKM. This CDR3 has 16 amino acids. CDR3: CASSHWAGTGNQPQHF. As DNA, the CDR3 is TGTGCCAGCAGTCATTGGGCCGGGACAGGGAATCAGCCCCAGCATTTT.

The chain recombines TRBV7-8 with TRBJ2-7; D is uncertain. Trimming stripped 1 base from V and 6 bases from J, with 7 bases between. Looked up from germline, CDR1 is SGHVS and CDR2 is FQNEAQ. The CDR3 covers 12 residues. The DNA of the CDR3 is TGTGCCAGCAGCTTAGGACTTCTCGAGCAGTACTTC. The encoded protein is CASSLGLLEQYF.

On this clone: The sample has other DNA sequences that encode this CDR3 too. V usage is TRBV18 and J usage is TRBJ2-7, with 8 bases identical to TRBD2. Per the germline V gene, CDR1 is KGHSH and CDR2 is LQKENI. J lost 5 bases, V lost 3 bases, and 3 bases had no gene match. The CDR3 has 13 amino acids. The CDR3 nucleotides are TGTGCCAGCTCACCCGGAGCGGGAGACGAGCAGTACTTC. Its translation: CASSPGAGDEQYF. The full variable domain, with the rest looked up from reference TRBV18 and TRBJ2-7, is NAGVMQNPRHLVRRRGQEARLRCSPMKGHSHVYWYRQLPEEGLKFMVYLQKENIIDESGMPKERFSAEFPKEGPSILRIQQVVRGDSAAYFCASSPGAGDEQYFGPGTRLTVT.

J is TRBJ2-1 and V is TRBV10-2, with D hard to call. CDR3 length equals 15 residues. Germline lookup yields CDR1 WSHSY and CDR2 SAAADI. Trimming shortened V by 0 bases and J by 6 bases, and 12 bases separated the two germline ends. The CDR3 DNA is TGCGCCAGCAGTGAGTCGAAGTGGCTAGTCAATGAGCAGTTCTTC. The encoded protein is CASSESKWLVNEQFF.

The rearrangement uses TRBV9 and TRBJ2-1, with unresolved D. This CDR3 is built from 15 residues. V lost 4 bases and J lost 4, with 15 bases in between. Germline V CDR1 and CDR2: SGDLS, YYNGEE. CDR3 protein: CASSPTQLPYNEQFF. As DNA, the CDR3 is TGTGCCAGCAGCCCCACCCAGCTACCTTACAATGAGCAGTTCTTC. The full variable domain, its missing parts supplied by reference TRBV9 and TRBJ2-1, is DSGVTQTPKHLITATGQRVTLRCSPRSGDLSVYWYQQSLDQGLQFLIQYYNGEERAKGNILERFSAQQFPDLHSELNLSSLELGDSALYFCASSPTQLPYNEQFFGPGTRLTVL.

This clone showed up just once. The rearrangement uses TRBV7-9 and TRBJ1-4; D perhaps matches TRBD1 (6 bases). The CDR3 spans 14 residues. In germline, CDR1 is SEHNR, CDR2 FQNEAQ (reference sequence). Trimming took 5 bases from V and 5 from J, leaving 12 bases between them. CDR3 region: CASSKGHPNEKLFF. In DNA form, the CDR3 reads TGTGCCAGCAGCAAGGGACACCCAAATGAAAAACTGTTTTTT.